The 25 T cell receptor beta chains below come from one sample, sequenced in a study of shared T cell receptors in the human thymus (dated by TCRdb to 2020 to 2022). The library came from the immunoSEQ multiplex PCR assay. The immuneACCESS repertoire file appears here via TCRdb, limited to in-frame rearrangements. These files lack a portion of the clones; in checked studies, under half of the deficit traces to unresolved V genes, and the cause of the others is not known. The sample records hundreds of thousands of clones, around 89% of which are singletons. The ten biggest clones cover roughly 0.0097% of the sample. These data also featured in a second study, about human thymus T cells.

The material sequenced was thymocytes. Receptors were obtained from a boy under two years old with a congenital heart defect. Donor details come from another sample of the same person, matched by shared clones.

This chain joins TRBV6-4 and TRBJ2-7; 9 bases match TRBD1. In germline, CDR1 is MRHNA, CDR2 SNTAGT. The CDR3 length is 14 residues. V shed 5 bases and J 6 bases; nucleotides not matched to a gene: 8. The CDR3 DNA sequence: TGTGCCAGCAGTAAAGGGACAGGGTCGAGCGAGCAGTACTTC. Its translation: CASSKGTGSSEQYF.

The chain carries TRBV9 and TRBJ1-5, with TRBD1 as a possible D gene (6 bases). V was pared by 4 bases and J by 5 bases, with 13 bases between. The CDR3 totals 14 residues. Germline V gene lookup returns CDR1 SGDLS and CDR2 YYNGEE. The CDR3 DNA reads TGTGCCAGCAGCCCTACGGACAGTCATCAGCCCCAGCATTTT. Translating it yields CASSPTDSHQPQHF. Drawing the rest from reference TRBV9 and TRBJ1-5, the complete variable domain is DSGVTQTPKHLITATGQRVTLRCSPRSGDLSVYWYQQSLDQGLQFLIQYYNGEERAKGNILERFSAQQFPDLHSELNLSSLELGDSALYFCASSPTDSHQPQHFGDGTRLSIL.

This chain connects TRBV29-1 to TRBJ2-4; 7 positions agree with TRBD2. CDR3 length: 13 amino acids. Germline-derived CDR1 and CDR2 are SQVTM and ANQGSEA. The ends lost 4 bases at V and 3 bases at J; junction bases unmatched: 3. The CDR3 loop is CSVGGGYKNIQYF. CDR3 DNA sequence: TGCAGCGTTGGGGGGGGTTACAAAAACATTCAGTACTTC. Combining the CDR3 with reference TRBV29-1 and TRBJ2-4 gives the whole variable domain SAVISQKPSRDICQRGTSLTIQCQVDSQVTMMFWYRQQPGQSLTLIATANQGSEATYESGFVIDKFPISRPNLTFSTLTVSNMSPEDSSIYLCSVGGGYKNIQYFGAGTRLSVL.

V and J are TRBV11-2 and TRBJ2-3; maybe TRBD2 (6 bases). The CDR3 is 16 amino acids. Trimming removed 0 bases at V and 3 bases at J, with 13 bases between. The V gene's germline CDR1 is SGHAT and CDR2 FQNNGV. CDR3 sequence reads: CASSLDAGTKTDTQYF. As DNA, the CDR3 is TGTGCCAGCAGCTTAGACGCGGGGACGAAGACAGATACGCAGTATTTT.

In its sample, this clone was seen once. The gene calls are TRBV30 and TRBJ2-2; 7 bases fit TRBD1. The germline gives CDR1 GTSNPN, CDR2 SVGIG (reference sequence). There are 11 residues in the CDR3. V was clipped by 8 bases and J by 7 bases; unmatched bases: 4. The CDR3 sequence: CAQQGIGELFF. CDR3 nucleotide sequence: TGTGCCCAACAGGGGATCGGGGAGCTGTTTTTT.

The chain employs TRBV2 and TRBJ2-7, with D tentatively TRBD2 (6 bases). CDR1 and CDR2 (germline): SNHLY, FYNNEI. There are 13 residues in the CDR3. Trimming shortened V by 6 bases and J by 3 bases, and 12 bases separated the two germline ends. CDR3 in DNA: TGTGCCAGCAGCGGGACTCACCACTACGAGCAGTACTTC. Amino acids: CASSGTHHYEQYF.

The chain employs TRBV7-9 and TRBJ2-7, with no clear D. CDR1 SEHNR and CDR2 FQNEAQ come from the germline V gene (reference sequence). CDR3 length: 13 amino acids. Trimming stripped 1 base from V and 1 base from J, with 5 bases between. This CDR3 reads CASSLVRSYEQYF. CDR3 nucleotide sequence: TGTGCCAGCAGCTTAGTCAGGTCCTACGAGCAGTACTTC.

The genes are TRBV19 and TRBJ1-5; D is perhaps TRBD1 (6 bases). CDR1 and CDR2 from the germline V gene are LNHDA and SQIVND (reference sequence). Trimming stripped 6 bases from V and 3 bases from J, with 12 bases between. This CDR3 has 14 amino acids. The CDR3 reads CASSLRGPNQPQHF. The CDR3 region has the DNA TGTGCCAGTAGCCTCAGGGGTCCCAATCAGCCCCAGCATTTT.

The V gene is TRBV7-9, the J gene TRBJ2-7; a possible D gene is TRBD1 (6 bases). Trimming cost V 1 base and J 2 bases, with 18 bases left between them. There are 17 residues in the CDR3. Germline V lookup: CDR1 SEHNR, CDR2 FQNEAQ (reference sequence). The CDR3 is CASSLVGGFVRPYEQYF. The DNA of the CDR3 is TGTGCCAGCAGCTTAGTAGGGGGATTTGTTAGGCCCTACGAGCAGTACTTC.

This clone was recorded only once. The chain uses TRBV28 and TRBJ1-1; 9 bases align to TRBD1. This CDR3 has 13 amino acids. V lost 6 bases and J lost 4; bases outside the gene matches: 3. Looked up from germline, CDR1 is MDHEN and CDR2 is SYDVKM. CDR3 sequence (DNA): TGTGCCAGCAGAACGACAGGGGGCACTGAAGCTTTCTTT. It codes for CASRTTGGTEAFF.

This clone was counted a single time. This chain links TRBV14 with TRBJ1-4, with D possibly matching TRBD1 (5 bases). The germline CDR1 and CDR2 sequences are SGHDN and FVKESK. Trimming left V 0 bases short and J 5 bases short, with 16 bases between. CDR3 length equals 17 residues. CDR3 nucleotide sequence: TGTGCCAGCAGCCAAGAGCCTGGGGAGGAGGGGAATGAAAAACTGTTTTTT. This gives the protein CASSQEPGEEGNEKLFF.

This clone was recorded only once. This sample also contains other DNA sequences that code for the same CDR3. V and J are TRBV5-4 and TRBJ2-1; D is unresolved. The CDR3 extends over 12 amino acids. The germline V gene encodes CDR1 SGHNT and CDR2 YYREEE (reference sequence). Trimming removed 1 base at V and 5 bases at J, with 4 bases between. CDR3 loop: CASSLSDNEQFF. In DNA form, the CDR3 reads TGTGCCAGCAGCTTGTCTGACAATGAGCAGTTCTTC.

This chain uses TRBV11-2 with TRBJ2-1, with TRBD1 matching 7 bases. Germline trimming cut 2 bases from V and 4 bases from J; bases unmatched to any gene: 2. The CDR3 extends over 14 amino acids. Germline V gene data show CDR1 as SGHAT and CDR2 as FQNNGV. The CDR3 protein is CASSLRDSYNEQFF. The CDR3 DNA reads TGTGCCAGCAGCTTACGGGACAGTTACAATGAGCAGTTCTTC. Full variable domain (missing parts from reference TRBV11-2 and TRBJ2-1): EAGVAQSPRYKIIEKRQSVAFWCNPISGHATLYWYQQILGQGPKLLIQFQNNGVVDDSQLPKDRFSAERLKGVDSTLKIQPAKLEDSAVYLCASSLRDSYNEQFFGPGTRLTVL.

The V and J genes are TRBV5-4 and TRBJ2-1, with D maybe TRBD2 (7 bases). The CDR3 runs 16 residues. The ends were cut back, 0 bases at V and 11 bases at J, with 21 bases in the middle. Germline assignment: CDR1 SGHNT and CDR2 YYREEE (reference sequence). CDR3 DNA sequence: TGTGCCAGCAGCTTGGCGGGGGGCAGGGGCCGGAGGAAGCAGTTCTTC. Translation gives CASSLAGGRGRRKQFF.

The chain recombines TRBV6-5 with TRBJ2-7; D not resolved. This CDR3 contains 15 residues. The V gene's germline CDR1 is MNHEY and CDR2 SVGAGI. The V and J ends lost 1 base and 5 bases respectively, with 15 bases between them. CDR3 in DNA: TGTGCCAGCAGTTACTTTGGCGGAGACCACGACGAGCAGTACTTC. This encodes CASSYFGGDHDEQYF.

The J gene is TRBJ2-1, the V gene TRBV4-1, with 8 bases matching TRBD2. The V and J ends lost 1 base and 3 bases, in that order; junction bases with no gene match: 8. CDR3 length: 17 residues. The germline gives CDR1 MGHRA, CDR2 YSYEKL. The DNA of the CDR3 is TGCGCCAGCAGCCAAGCCCTTAGCAGCGGGAGCTACAATGAGCAGTTCTTC. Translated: CASSQALSSGSYNEQFF.

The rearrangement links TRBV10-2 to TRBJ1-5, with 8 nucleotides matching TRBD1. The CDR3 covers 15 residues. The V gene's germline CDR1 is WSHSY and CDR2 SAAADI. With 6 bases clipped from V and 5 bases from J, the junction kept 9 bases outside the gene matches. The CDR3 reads CASSPGQELHQPQHF. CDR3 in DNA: TGCGCCAGCAGCCCGGGACAGGAGCTTCATCAGCCCCAGCATTTT.

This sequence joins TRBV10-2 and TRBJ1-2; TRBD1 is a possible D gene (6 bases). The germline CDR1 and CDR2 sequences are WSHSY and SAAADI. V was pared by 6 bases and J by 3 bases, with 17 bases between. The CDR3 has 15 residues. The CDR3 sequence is CASRRGGDLDYGYTF. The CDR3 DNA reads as TGCGCCAGCAGGAGGGGGGGGGATCTGGACTATGGCTACACCTTC.

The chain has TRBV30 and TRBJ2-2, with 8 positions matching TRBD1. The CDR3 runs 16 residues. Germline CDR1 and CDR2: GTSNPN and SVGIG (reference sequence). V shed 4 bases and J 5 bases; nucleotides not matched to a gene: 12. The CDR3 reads CAWTGFGQGDTGELFF. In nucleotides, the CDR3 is TGTGCCTGGACGGGCTTCGGACAGGGAGATACCGGGGAGCTGTTTTTT.

CDR3 nucleotides: TGCGCCAGCAGCCATAACGCCCCCGCGGACTATGGCTACACCTTC. Its translation: CASSHNAPADYGYTF. The V and J genes are TRBV4-1 and TRBJ1-2; D unresolved. The V and J ends lost 3 bases and 3 bases respectively, with 14 bases between them. The CDR3 is made up of 15 amino acids. Germline CDR1 is MGHRA and CDR2 is YSYEKL.

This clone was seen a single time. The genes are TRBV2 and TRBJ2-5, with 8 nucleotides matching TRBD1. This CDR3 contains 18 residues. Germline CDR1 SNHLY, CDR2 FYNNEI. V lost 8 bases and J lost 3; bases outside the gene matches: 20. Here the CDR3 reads CASWARPLDRAFEETQYF. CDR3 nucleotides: TGTGCCAGCTGGGCGCGACCGCTGGACAGGGCGTTTGAAGAGACCCAGTACTTC.

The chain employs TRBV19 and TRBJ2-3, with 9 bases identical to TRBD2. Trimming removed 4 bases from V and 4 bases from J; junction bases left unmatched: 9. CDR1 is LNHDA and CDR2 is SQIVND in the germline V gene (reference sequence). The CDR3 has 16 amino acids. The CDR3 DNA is TGTGCCAGTAGTACGGATAGCGGGAGTGAATCAGATACGCAGTATTTT. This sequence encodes CASSTDSGSESDTQYF. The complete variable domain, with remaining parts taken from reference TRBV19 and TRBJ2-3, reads DGGITQSPKYLFRKEGQNVTLSCEQNLNHDAMYWYRQDPGQGLRLIYYSQIVNDFQKGDIAEGYSVSREKKESFPLTVTSAQKNPTAFYLCASSTDSGSESDTQYFGPGTRLTVL.

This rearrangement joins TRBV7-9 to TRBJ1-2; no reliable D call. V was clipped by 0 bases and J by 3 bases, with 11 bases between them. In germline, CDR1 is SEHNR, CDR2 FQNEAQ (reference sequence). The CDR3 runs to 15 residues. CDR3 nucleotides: TGTGCCAGCAGCTTAGCTCGGGTTCTTTACTATGGCTACACCTTC. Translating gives CASSLARVLYYGYTF.

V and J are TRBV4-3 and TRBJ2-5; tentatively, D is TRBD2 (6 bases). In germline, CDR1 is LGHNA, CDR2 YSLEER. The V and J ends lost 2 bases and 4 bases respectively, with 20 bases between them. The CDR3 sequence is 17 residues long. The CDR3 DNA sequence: TGCGCCAGCAGCCAAAGTTTCGGAGGGAAAAAGGGAGAGACCCAGTACTTC. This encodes CASSQSFGGKKGETQYF.

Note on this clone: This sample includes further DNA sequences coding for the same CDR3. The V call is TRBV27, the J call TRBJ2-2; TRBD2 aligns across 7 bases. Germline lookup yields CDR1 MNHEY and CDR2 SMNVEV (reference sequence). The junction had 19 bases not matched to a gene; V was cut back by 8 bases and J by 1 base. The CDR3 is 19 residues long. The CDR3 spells CASGCGRRLAGENTGELFF. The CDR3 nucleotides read TGTGCCAGCGGGTGCGGACGGAGACTAGCTGGAGAGAACACCGGGGAGCTGTTTTTT.